The 27 T cell receptor beta chains presented below share a single source sample, sequenced in a study of blood T cell repertoires in COVID-19. Data came from immunoSEQ multiplex PCR; TCRdb stores just in-frame clones and leaves some out. Here the sample spans 150,000 to 200,000 clones, roughly three quarters being singletons. The sample was peripheral blood. The receptors derive from a woman aged 45-60 years with active or convalescent COVID-19.

This clone has more than one count but fewer than ten. This sequence joins TRBV7-2 and TRBJ1-3, with D possibly TRBD1 on 6 matching bases. V was cut by 5 bases and J by 0 bases, with 11 bases left in between. The CDR3 loop spans 15 amino acids. Germline V gene data show CDR1 as SGHTA and CDR2 as FQGNSA. The CDR3 loop reads CASSADSSSGNTIYF. In DNA form, the CDR3 reads TGTGCCAGCAGCGCGGACAGCAGCTCTGGAAACACCATATATTTT. The variable domain in full, with the rest retrieved from reference TRBV7-2 and TRBJ1-3, is GAGVSQSPSNKVTEKGKDVELRCDPISGHTALYWYRQSLGQGLEFLIYFQGNSAPDKSGLPSDRFSAERTGGSVSTLTIQRTQQEDSAVYLCASSADSSSGNTIYFGEGSWLTVV.

This clone is a singleton in its sample. The chain recombines TRBV7-2 with TRBJ2-7, with 7 bases that match TRBD2. V was pared by 5 bases and J by 3 bases, with 7 bases of the junction left unmatched. The CDR3 has 14 residues. Germline V gene data show CDR1 as SGHTA and CDR2 as FQGNSA. In DNA, the CDR3 is TGTGCCAGCAGCGTACCGGGCGGGGGCTACGAGCAGTACTTC. This sequence encodes CASSVPGGGYEQYF.

V and J are TRBV3-1 (or the pseudogene TRBV3-2) and TRBJ1-1; 9 positions match TRBD1. Germline CDR1 reads LGHDT; CDR2 reads YNNKEL (reference sequence). The CDR3 extends over 15 amino acids. With 4 bases clipped from V and 0 bases from J, the junction kept 3 bases outside the gene matches. The CDR3: CASSRDRVLNTEAFF. The DNA of the CDR3 is TGTGCCAGCAGCCGGGACAGGGTTCTGAACACTGAAGCTTTCTTT.

This chain uses TRBV11-2 with TRBJ2-2; TRBD2 agrees at 9 bases. V dropped 7 bases and J dropped 4; count of bases not matched to a gene: 7. Germline V CDR1 and CDR2: SGHAT, FQNNGV. This CDR3 is built from 15 residues. CDR3 bases: TGTGCCAGCAAGATAGCGGGAGTCGGCACCGGGGAGCTGTTTTTT. Amino acids: CASKIAGVGTGELFF.

This chain links TRBV27 with TRBJ2-7; the match to TRBD1 covers 8 bases. Looked up from germline, CDR1 is MNHEY and CDR2 is SMNVEV (reference sequence). CDR3 length: 14 amino acids. Germline trimming cut 3 bases from V and 4 bases from J; bases unmatched to any gene: 5. The CDR3 DNA reads TGTGCCAGCAGTTTCGGTCGACAGGGGTACGAGCAGTACTTC. Protein product: CASSFGRQGYEQYF.

This chain links TRBV4-3 with TRBJ1-1; D is ambiguous. The CDR3 is 17 residues long. Germline lookup yields CDR1 LGHNA and CDR2 YSLEER. V was shortened by 4 bases and J by 2 bases, with 20 bases between the two germline ends. The CDR3 protein is CASSPQREMGANTEAFF. In nucleotides, the CDR3 is TGCGCCAGCAGCCCACAAAGGGAAATGGGAGCCAACACTGAAGCTTTCTTT.

The V and J genes are TRBV28 and TRBJ2-4; D might be TRBD2 (5 bases). CDR1 and CDR2 (germline): MDHEN, SYDVKM. Trimming took off 0 bases at V and 8 bases at J, with 14 bases between the two ends. The CDR3 is 15 amino acids. The CDR3 bases are TGTGCCAGCAGTTTATGGGGCGCGGGTGGGGACATTCAGTACTTC. Translated, it gives CASSLWGAGGDIQYF.

V is TRBV6-2 or TRBV6-3 and J is TRBJ2-1, with a tentative D call TRBD1 (6 bases). Trimming took off 5 bases at V and 9 bases at J, with 17 bases between the two ends. Germline-derived CDR1 and CDR2 are MNHEY and SVGEGT. The CDR3 totals 14 residues. CDR3 nucleotides: TGTGCCAGCAGTCCACTCAGGGGCGGCGGTGAGCAGTTCTTC. Translating it yields CASSPLRGGGEQFF.

The chain is built from TRBV6-2 or TRBV6-3 and TRBJ2-7, with D tentatively TRBD2 (5 bases). Deletions cut 3 bases from V and 6 bases from J, with 12 bases between. The CDR3 runs 13 residues. Germline-derived CDR1 and CDR2 are MNHEY and SVGEGT. CDR3 loop: CASSYLASGEQYF. CDR3 in DNA: TGTGCCAGCAGTTATTTAGCGTCGGGCGAGCAGTACTTC.

V is TRBV2 and J is TRBJ2-5, with a possible D match to TRBD2 (5 bases). The V gene lost 5 bases and the J gene lost 5 bases, with 12 bases spanning the gap. The CDR3 contains 13 residues. CDR1 is SNHLY and CDR2 is FYNNEI in the germline V gene. The CDR3 is CASSWTLRETQYF. The CDR3 bases are TGTGCCAGCAGTTGGACTCTTCGCGAGACCCAGTACTTC.

Only a few counts were recorded for this clone. The J gene is TRBJ1-5, the V gene TRBV18; maybe TRBD1 (5 bases). V was cut by 5 bases and J by 4 bases, with 9 bases left in between. Germline assignment: CDR1 KGHSH and CDR2 LQKENI. CDR3 length: 13 residues. The CDR3 reads CASSADRNQPQHF. The CDR3, as DNA: TGTGCCAGCTCAGCCGACAGAAATCAGCCCCAGCATTTT.

The chain recombines TRBV6-5 with TRBJ1-2, with 10 positions matching TRBD1. Trimming took 8 bases from V and 8 from J; bases not matched to a gene: 11. Germline V lookup: CDR1 MNHEY, CDR2 SVGAGI. The CDR3 has 14 amino acids. As DNA, the CDR3 is TGTGCCAGCTGGAGTCGGGACAGGGGAGTCGGCTACACCTTC. Protein: CASWSRDRGVGYTF.

The J gene is TRBJ1-3, the V gene TRBV7-3; 7 bases map to TRBD1. Trimming at V came to 5 bases and at J to 4 bases, leaving 8 bases not matched to a gene. Germline V gives CDR1 SGHTA, CDR2 FQGTGA. The CDR3 totals 15 residues. The CDR3: CASSPQGGRGNTIYF. CDR3 DNA: TGTGCCAGCAGCCCCCAAGGGGGCAGGGGAAACACCATATATTTT.

This clone was observed a single time. The chain is built from TRBV6-5 and TRBJ1-2; D might be TRBD1 (5 bases). The CDR3 length is 13 residues. The germline V gene encodes CDR1 MNHEY and CDR2 SVGAGI. Trimming cost V 6 bases and J 8 bases, with 16 bases left between them. CDR3: CASRGRQLGGYTF. CDR3 sequence (DNA): TGTGCCAGCAGGGGCAGACAGCTTGGCGGCTACACCTTC.

V is TRBV7-9 and J is TRBJ2-7; D is uncertain. The CDR3 runs to 13 residues. V lost 1 base to trimming and J lost 0 bases, with 4 bases between them. Germline-derived CDR1 and CDR2 are SEHNR and FQNEAQ (reference sequence). CDR3 region: CASSLDSSYEQYF. The CDR3 DNA reads as TGTGCCAGCAGCTTAGACAGCTCCTACGAGCAGTACTTC.

This clone showed up just once. The rearrangement joins TRBV27 to TRBJ2-2; 13 nucleotides align to TRBD2. The junction had 8 bases not matched to a gene; V was cut back by 0 bases and J by 7 bases. Germline assignment: CDR1 MNHEY and CDR2 SMNVEV (reference sequence). The CDR3 runs 18 residues. The CDR3 is CASSLSGLAGLYGGELFF. The CDR3 DNA sequence: TGTGCCAGCAGTTTATCGGGACTAGCGGGATTGTATGGCGGGGAGCTGTTTTTT.

The chain carries TRBV7-2 and TRBJ2-7, with 8 positions matching TRBD2. Per the germline V gene, CDR1 is SGHTA and CDR2 is FQGNSA. V gave up 1 base and J gave up 2 bases; unmatched junction bases: 4. This CDR3 has 15 amino acids. The CDR3 protein is CASSLDRGGPYEQYF. CDR3 in DNA: TGTGCCAGCAGCTTAGATCGGGGGGGCCCCTACGAGCAGTACTTC.

This sequence joins TRBV4-3 and TRBJ2-1, with TRBD2 identical over 10 bases. CDR3 length: 17 residues. Germline-derived CDR1 and CDR2 are LGHNA and YSLEER. Trimming cost V 4 bases and J 5 bases; bases outside gene matches: 11. The CDR3, as DNA: TGCGCCAGCAGCCCCATGGGGGATAGCGGGAGGAACAATGAGCAGTTCTTC. This translates into CASSPMGDSGRNNEQFF.

The chain recombines TRBV28 with TRBJ2-7; the D gene is possibly TRBD1 (5 bases). V lost 2 bases to trimming and J lost 5 bases, with 10 bases between them. The CDR3 has 13 residues. Germline V gene sequence: CDR1 MDHEN, CDR2 SYDVKM. The CDR3 reads CASSLTRVHEQYF. In DNA, the CDR3 is TGTGCCAGCAGTTTAACCAGGGTCCACGAGCAGTACTTC.

The chain is built from TRBV6-5 and TRBJ2-3; TRBD1 agrees at 8 bases. Germline V lookup: CDR1 MNHEY, CDR2 SVGAGI. The CDR3 has 14 residues. Trimming took 7 bases from V and 11 from J; bases not matched to a gene: 14. This CDR3 reads CASMVGRAQGGQYF. In nucleotides, the CDR3 is TGTGCCAGCATGGTGGGGCGAGCACAGGGGGGGCAGTATTTT.

The V and J genes are TRBV28 and TRBJ1-4; no definite D call. Per the germline V gene, CDR1 is MDHEN and CDR2 is SYDVKM. V gave up 5 bases and J gave up 7 bases, with 17 bases separating them. CDR3 length: 15 amino acids. CDR3 amino acids: CASSPNVPGIEKLFF. CDR3 DNA: TGTGCCAGCAGTCCCAACGTGCCGGGAATTGAAAAACTGTTTTTT. Full variable domain (outside the CDR3, taken from reference TRBV28 and TRBJ1-4): DVKVTQSSRYLVKRTGEKVFLECVQDMDHENMFWYRQDPGLGLRLIYFSYDVKMKEKGDIPEGYSVSREKKERFSLILESASTNQTSMYLCASSPNVPGIEKLFFGSGTQLSVL.

The chain joins TRBV7-2 to TRBJ2-1; the match to TRBD2 covers 9 bases. This CDR3 contains 15 residues. After removal of 1 base from V and 5 bases from J, the junction contained 3 bases not matched to a gene. Looked up from germline, CDR1 is SGHTA and CDR2 is FQGNSA. The CDR3 nucleotides read TGTGCCAGCAGCTTAGTAGCGGGGGTAGACAATGAGCAGTTCTTC. Translation: CASSLVAGVDNEQFF.

The chain carries TRBV7-3 and TRBJ1-5; 7 bases line up with TRBD1. The CDR3 spans 20 residues. The trim removed 1 base at V and 1 base at J, leaving 16 bases unmatched. Germline loops: CDR1 SGHTA, CDR2 FQGTGA. As DNA, the CDR3 is TGTGCCAGCAGCTTAAACCTGGCAGGGGGGACAAAATGGAGCAATCAGCCCCAGCATTTT. It translates to CASSLNLAGGTKWSNQPQHF.

This chain uses TRBV2 with TRBJ1-2, with 7 bases matching TRBD1. The ends lost 7 bases at V and 6 bases at J; junction bases unmatched: 14. CDR1 is SNHLY, CDR2 FYNNEI, per germline. This CDR3 spans 15 amino acids. The CDR3 DNA reads as TGTGCCAGCAAAGTCGAGGGGGCATCCCTGGATGGCTACACCTTC. This translates into CASKVEGASLDGYTF. Full variable domain (missing parts from reference TRBV2 and TRBJ1-2): EPEVTQTPSHQVTQMGQEVILRCVPISNHLYFYWYRQILGQKVEFLVSFYNNEISEKSEIFDDQFSVERPDGSNFTLKIRSTKLEDSAMYFCASKVEGASLDGYTFGSGTRLTVV.

The chain uses TRBV5-1 and TRBJ2-2, with 7 positions matching TRBD2. CDR3 length equals 15 residues. CDR1 and CDR2 from the germline V gene are SGHRS and YFSETQ. Trimming at V came to 4 bases and at J to 2 bases, leaving 5 bases not matched to a gene. DNA of the CDR3: TGCGCCAGCAGCCCGGGGGGACCTAACACCGGGGAGCTGTTTTTT. Translation: CASSPGGPNTGELFF. The full variable domain, its missing parts supplied by reference TRBV5-1 and TRBJ2-2, is KAGVTQTPRYLIKTRGQQVTLSCSPISGHRSVSWYQQTPGQGLQFLFEYFSETQRNKGNFPGRFSGRQFSNSRSEMNVSTLELGDSALYLCASSPGGPNTGELFFGEGSRLTVL.

The chain has TRBV3-1 (or the pseudogene TRBV3-2) and TRBJ2-7; the match to TRBD2 covers 11 bases. The CDR3 is made up of 16 amino acids. Germline trimming cut 4 bases from V and 6 bases from J; bases unmatched to any gene: 11. Germline assignment: CDR1 LGHDT and CDR2 YNNKEL (reference sequence). The CDR3 sequence is CASSLRTGTSGLEQYF. The CDR3 DNA reads TGTGCCAGCAGCCTCAGAACTGGGACTAGCGGTCTCGAGCAGTACTTC.

CDR3 sequence reads: CSASPADTQYF. In DNA form, the CDR3 reads TGCAGTGCTAGCCCGGCAGATACGCAGTATTTT. The chain employs TRBV20-1 and TRBJ2-3; D ambiguous. The CDR3 is 11 amino acids. CDR1 DFQATT and CDR2 SNEGSKA come from the germline V gene (reference sequence). V lost 3 bases and J lost 4, with 5 bases in between.